This T cell receptor beta chain was sequenced in a study of blood T cell repertoires in COVID-19 (TCRdb year 2020). For context, the study as a whole: Collaborator samples came from the United States, Italy and Spain and covered acute and convalescent phases of COVID-19. The repertoires were made available in a free public database intended to serve as a resource for research on the immune response to SARS-CoV-2. Where available, HLA class I and class II types were obtained from metadata supplied by the sample provider rather than from assay-based typing. Deeply sampled blood TCRbeta repertoires from subjects exposed to, actively infected with, or recovered from COVID-19 were included in the dataset. Samples came from the ongoing ImmuneRACE study (first 160 participants) plus 1,254 subjects from 6 global collaborators. The sample metadata nearly always contained a de-identified subject ID, COVID-19 status, age in years and sex. The prospective study material was composed of cDNA or gDNA derived from T cells, B-cell-depleted T cells, or PBMCs.

The full study reports these points: Clinical and demographic metadata were provided uncurated, with the amount varying by source and participant.

TCRbeta CDR3 regions were amplified from genomic DNA using the immunoSEQ Assay, a bias-controlled multiplex PCR. For the original study's pipeline: Within the assay, amplification of reference gene primers was used to estimate how many nucleated cells each sample contained. Sequence reads were collapsed and filtered to measure the absolute abundance of every unique TCRbeta CDR3 rearrangement. For each sample, productive Simpson clonality was calculated as the square root of Simpson's diversity index over productive rearrangements. This immuneACCESS table, as held by TCRdb, lists in-frame sequences with V and J called but not all clones. Of the missing ones, under half trace to an unresolved V gene in checked studies; the others have no known cause. The V and J calls and clone size are taken from that table; D and trimming were inferred from the DNA. For this sample the table gives approximately 260,000 clones, of which 75% to 90% were detected only once. The ten largest make up roughly 4.5% of the sample.

On this clone itself: It has no known antigen specificity. No qualities accompany the bases; no much larger clone lies one base away.

A second Seattle source provided samples from volunteer blood donors who had recovered from COVID-19. Whole blood was collected in K2EDTA tubes by collaborating institutions according to the institutions' own protocols. For TCRbeta analysis, collaborators shipped samples in one of three forms: frozen whole blood, isolated PBMCs, or DNA extracted from either of those sample types. The CDR3, from cysteine to phenylalanine, totals 17 residues. The entry retains the CDR3 DNA only, 51 bases that are in frame from base 1. Compared with germline, V lacks 0 bases and J lacks 0 bases; bases without a gene match: 3. Based on the germline V gene, the CDR1 and CDR2 sequences are SGHRS and YFSETQ.

The V gene is TRBV5-1 and the J gene is TRBJ2-1, and 10 junction bases match TRBD2. The specimen sequenced was peripheral blood. This clonotype was sampled from a man aged 55 to 70 who had recovered from COVID-19. The sequence in DNA is TGCGCCAGCAGCTTGGGTGGACTAGCGGTCTCCTACAATGAGCAGTTCTTC. Translated, it gives CASSLGGLAVSYNEQFF.